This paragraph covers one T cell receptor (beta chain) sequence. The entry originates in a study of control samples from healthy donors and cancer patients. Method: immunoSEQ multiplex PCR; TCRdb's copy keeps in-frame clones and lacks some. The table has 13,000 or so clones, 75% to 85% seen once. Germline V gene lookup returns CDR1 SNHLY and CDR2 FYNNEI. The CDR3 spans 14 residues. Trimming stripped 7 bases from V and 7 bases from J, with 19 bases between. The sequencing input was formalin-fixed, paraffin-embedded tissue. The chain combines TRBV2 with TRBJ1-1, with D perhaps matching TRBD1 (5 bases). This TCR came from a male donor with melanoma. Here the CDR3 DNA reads TGTGCCAGCACTTTCGGGGCATCCCAGGGTGAAGCTTTCTTT. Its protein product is CASTFGASQGEAFF.